These T cell receptor beta chains were read from a single sample in a study of blood T cell repertoires in COVID-19. The protocol was immunoSEQ multiplex PCR, while the TCRdb copy is restricted to in-frame clones and leaves out a portion. The profile shows hundreds of thousands of clones, roughly 89% of them singletons. Sequenced sample: peripheral blood. All receptors derive from a man aged 60 to 75 who had recovered from COVID-19. The CDR3 runs from the conserved cysteine through the conserved F or W.

TRBV28	TRBJ2-7	CASSFLLLEQYF
TRBV20-1	TRBJ2-1	CSASPGVAGAHNEQFF
TRBV5-4	TRBJ2-5	CASSTRLAGAGETQYF
TRBV28	TRBJ2-1	CASSLWAYRGYFYNEQFF
TRBV7-6	TRBJ1-6	CASSPRTGGNSPLHF
TRBV29-1	TRBJ2-1	CSVEEGLAGGKQFF
TRBV6-2/TRBV6-3	TRBJ1-1	CASSYGTRPGQNTEAFF
TRBV6-5	TRBJ1-1	CASSNIRALNTEAFF
TRBV28	TRBJ1-5	CASRFRTDGVINQPQHF
TRBV28	TRBJ2-1	CASSYSGQGYNEQFF
TRBV5-1	TRBJ1-4	CASSLRTGNEKLFF
TRBV19	TRBJ1-1	CASSINSMNTEAFF
TRBV18	TRBJ2-7	CASSPPGQGDEQYF
TRBV28	TRBJ1-5	CASSPIHRGDQPQHF
TRBV5-8	TRBJ1-1	CASSSRGTTNTEAFF
TRBV19	TRBJ1-2	CASTSGDRYYGYTF
TRBV6-5	TRBJ2-2	CASTPRGITGELFF
TRBV6-6	TRBJ1-1	CASSGTGVFF
TRBV19	TRBJ2-1	CASSIDRGSSYNEQFF
TRBV18	TRBJ2-6	CASSPVGVGNVLTF
TRBV27	TRBJ2-1	CASSSVGTSGGLGEQFF
TRBV10-3	TRBJ1-1	CAISERDRPTFF
TRBV9	TRBJ2-3	CASSVGTSGAGYTDTQYF
TRBV24-1	TRBJ2-4	CATSDDRDRESKNIQYF
TRBV19	TRBJ2-2	CASRQGAATGELFF
TRBV6-5	TRBJ2-7	CASSSLGGTGGYEQYF
TRBV6-6	TRBJ1-5	CASVIGTPSNQPQHF
TRBV5-1	TRBJ2-7	CASSLDNYEQYF
TRBV7-9	TRBJ2-7	CASSLAGGGITYEQYF
TRBV29-1	TRBJ1-2	CSVGQGLKGVAGYTF
TRBV9	TRBJ2-7	CASSVGQGIWEQYF
TRBV10-3	TRBJ2-2	CAISSRAANTGELFF
TRBV27	TRBJ1-5	CASRPEGSVQPQHF
TRBV7-2	TRBJ1-1	CASSPRQGARESGTEAFF
TRBV7-2	TRBJ2-7	CASTSRRSSYEQYF
TRBV11-3	TRBJ2-7	CASSFSWGPYEQYF
TRBV11-1	TRBJ1-1	CASSPSPAGGTEAFF
TRBV19	TRBJ1-4	CASSPTRTGLEEKLFF
TRBV11-3	TRBJ2-3	CASSPRRVDTQYF
TRBV27	TRBJ1-4	CASRRGQGSEKLFF
TRBV4-2	TRBJ2-3	CASSQDVPAGRTDTQYF
TRBV6-5	TRBJ2-7	CASSYSLGGGYEQYF
TRBV18	TRBJ2-7	CASSPGQRGEQYF
TRBV25-1	TRBJ1-6	CASSGRGQGNSPLHF
TRBV6-1	TRBJ1-2	CASSENTGSPGYTF
TRBV7-3	TRBJ2-2	CASSFASGGDTGELFF
TRBV9	TRBJ1-1	CASSVDSSGEAFF